This TCR beta chain was identified in a study of shared clonotypes between healthy human individuals. Study conclusions and caveats: Sharing across a handful of donors was seen in 4.5% to 6.5% of naive CD4 clonotypes.

The CDR3 loop spans 13 amino acids. About this clone itself: Its antigen is not identified. A junction end diverges from the germline sequence, so it may reflect a read error.

TCRdb's table, derived via immunoSEQ multiplex PCR, lists solely in-frame clones and lacks some. The table lists more than 550,000 clones, about 90% of them singletons. The receptor comes from a man aged 18 to 35 in good health. Some clones in this sample may be carry-over from other donors' samples. The J gene is TRBJ2-1, the V gene TRBV23-1; D is unresolved. TRBV23-1 falls under the ORF class, with uncertain function. Sequenced material: memory CD8+ T cells from PBMCs. Subset described: CD45RO+ cells pooled with CCR7-negative TemRA cells. The CDR3 DNA reads TGCGCCAGCAGTCAATCGCGGTTGGGGTATGGGCTCTTC. This gives the protein CASSQSRLGYGLF.